The 15 T cell receptor beta chains given below trace back to one sample, sequenced in a study of blood T cell repertoires in COVID-19. Method: immunoSEQ multiplex PCR; TCRdb's copy keeps in-frame clones and lacks some. The data show around 150,000 clones, with about 88% seen just once and around a fifth held by the top ten. Material: peripheral blood. The receptors were gathered from a woman of 80 years or more with acute or convalescent COVID-19.

The gene calls are TRBV2 and TRBJ2-3; TRBD2 matches at 7 bases. CDR3 length: 18 amino acids. V dropped 1 base and J dropped 4; count of bases not matched to a gene: 14. Germline V lookup: CDR1 SNHLY, CDR2 FYNNEI. The CDR3 DNA sequence: TGTGCCAGCAGTGAAGTATCGGGACTAACGGGAATACCAGATACGCAGTATTTT. Its translation is CASSEVSGLTGIPDTQYF.

V usage is TRBV19 and J usage is TRBJ1-4, with 8 bases aligning to TRBD1. Germline lookup yields CDR1 LNHDA and CDR2 SQIVND (reference sequence). V lost 5 bases and J lost 10; bases outside the gene matches: 9. The length of the CDR3 is 14 residues. CDR3 protein: CASSPTGGVGKLFF. The CDR3 DNA reads TGTGCCAGTAGTCCCACAGGGGGAGTGGGAAAACTGTTTTTT.

With respect to this clone: In the same sample, other DNA sequences code for this CDR3. The V call is TRBV7-9, the J call TRBJ1-3; unclear D gene. CDR1 SEHNR and CDR2 FQNEAQ come from the germline V gene (reference sequence). There are 14 residues in the CDR3. The V end lost 1 base, the J end lost 4 bases, and 8 bases lay between the germline ends. This CDR3 is CASSLGTAGNTIYF. The CDR3 DNA reads TGTGCCAGCAGCTTAGGTACAGCCGGAAACACCATATATTTT.

The chain joins TRBV9 to TRBJ2-3, with a tentative D call TRBD2 (5 bases). Germline loops: CDR1 SGDLS, CDR2 YYNGEE. The CDR3 sequence is 17 residues long. Trimming stripped 0 bases from V and 1 base from J, with 15 bases between. DNA for the CDR3: TGTGCCAGCAGCGTAGAACCCGGAGGACCCGGCACAGATACGCAGTATTTT. Its translation is CASSVEPGGPGTDTQYF.

This clone showed up just a few times. This chain connects TRBV5-1 to TRBJ1-2; D is perhaps TRBD1 (5 bases). The CDR3 runs to 15 residues. V lost 0 bases and J lost 7, with 16 bases in between. Germline CDR1 reads SGHRS; CDR2 reads YFSETQ. This chain's CDR3 is CASSLEGQGISGYTF. CDR3 DNA: TGCGCCAGCAGCTTGGAAGGTCAGGGAATCTCTGGCTACACCTTC. The whole variable domain, remainder taken from reference TRBV5-1 and TRBJ1-2, is KAGVTQTPRYLIKTRGQQVTLSCSPISGHRSVSWYQQTPGQGLQFLFEYFSETQRNKGNFPGRFSGRQFSNSRSEMNVSTLELGDSALYLCASSLEGQGISGYTFGSGTRLTVV.

CDR3 region: CASSLPGSGNTEAFF. In nucleotides, the CDR3 is TGTGCCAGCAGCTTGCCAGGGTCGGGGAACACTGAAGCTTTCTTT. This sequence joins TRBV5-4 and TRBJ1-1; TRBD1 might be the D (5 bases). The V end lost 1 base, the J end lost 1 base, and 11 bases lay between the germline ends. Germline values: CDR1 SGHNT, CDR2 YYREEE (reference sequence). CDR3 length: 15 residues. The full variable domain, completed using reference TRBV5-4 and TRBJ1-1, is ETGVTQSPTHLIKTRGQQVTLRCSSQSGHNTVSWYQQALGQGPQFIFQYYREEENGRGNFPPRFSGLQFPNYSSELNVNALELDDSALYLCASSLPGSGNTEAFFGQGTRLTVV.

This chain joins TRBV13 and TRBJ2-7; TRBD2 matches at 15 bases. V lost 0 bases to trimming and J lost 0 bases; unmatched junction nucleotides: 6. This CDR3 has 19 residues. From germline, CDR1 is PRHDT and CDR2 FYEKMQ (reference sequence). The CDR3 region is CASSLGPGLAGGISYEQYF. The CDR3 bases are TGTGCCAGCAGCTTAGGCCCGGGACTAGCGGGAGGAATCTCCTACGAGCAGTACTTC. Combining the CDR3 with reference TRBV13 and TRBJ2-7 gives the whole variable domain AAGVIQSPRHLIKEKRETATLKCYPIPRHDTVYWYQQGPGQDPQFLISFYEKMQSDKGSIPDRFSAQQFSDYHSELNMSSLELGDSALYFCASSLGPGLAGGISYEQYFGPGTRLTVT.

This clone came up once. This sequence joins TRBV19 and TRBJ2-1; a weak D match, TRBD2 (6 bases). CDR1 is LNHDA and CDR2 is SQIVND in the germline V gene (reference sequence). V gave up 7 bases and J gave up 3 bases, with 19 bases separating them. This CDR3 contains 16 residues. The CDR3 here is CASTPGQRALYNEQFF. Written as DNA, the CDR3 is TGTGCCAGTACCCCCGGGCAGCGGGCACTCTACAATGAGCAGTTCTTC.

The chain carries TRBV10-3 and TRBJ1-1, with D maybe TRBD1 (6 bases). V lost 3 bases to trimming and J lost 4 bases, with 12 bases between them. The germline V gene encodes CDR1 ENHRY and CDR2 SYGVKD. The CDR3 has 14 amino acids. The CDR3 bases are TGTGCCATCAGTGAATCGGGGGGCGGCACTGAAGCTTTCTTT. Encoded protein: CAISESGGGTEAFF.

This clone was picked up one time. The CDR3 region is CASSFDRGRNTEAFF. Here the CDR3 DNA reads TGTGCCAGCAGTTTCGACAGGGGGCGAAACACTGAAGCTTTCTTT. This chain joins TRBV6-5 and TRBJ1-1, with 10 bases aligning to TRBD1. The CDR3 extends over 15 amino acids. Germline assignment: CDR1 MNHEY and CDR2 SVGAGI. J lost 2 bases, V lost 4 bases, and 4 bases had no gene match.

The CDR3 nucleotides read TGTGCCAGCAGCCCCAGGACACTTTTTGGAAACACCATATATTTT. It yields the protein CASSPRTLFGNTIYF. The chain couples TRBV3-1 (or the pseudogene TRBV3-2) to TRBJ1-3; the D gene is possibly TRBD1 (5 bases). The germline CDR1 and CDR2 sequences are LGHDT and YNNKEL (reference sequence). Trimming took 4 bases from V and 3 from J, leaving 13 bases between them. CDR3 length equals 15 residues.

The CDR3 protein is CASWSNSYEQYF. For the CDR3, the DNA is TGTGCCAGCTGGTCGAACAGCTACGAGCAGTACTTC. The V and J genes are TRBV28 and TRBJ2-7; D gene unclear. This CDR3 contains 12 residues. V lost 8 bases, J lost 3 bases, and 11 bases lay in between. Germline-derived CDR1 and CDR2 are MDHEN and SYDVKM.

This clone was counted only a few times. The chain uses TRBV2 and TRBJ2-7, with 10 bases matching TRBD2. CDR1 is SNHLY, CDR2 FYNNEI, per germline. CDR3 length: 15 amino acids. The ends lost 6 bases at V and 3 bases at J; junction bases unmatched: 8. In DNA, the CDR3 is TGTGCCAGCAGCCCTAGCGGGAGTATCGTCTACGAGCAGTACTTC. Amino acids: CASSPSGSIVYEQYF. Full variable domain (rest looked up from reference TRBV2 and TRBJ2-7): EPEVTQTPSHQVTQMGQEVILRCVPISNHLYFYWYRQILGQKVEFLVSFYNNEISEKSEIFDDQFSVERPDGSNFTLKIRSTKLEDSAMYFCASSPSGSIVYEQYFGPGTRLTVT.

Comments on this clone: Mismatch with germline at one junction end may stem from a read error. CDR3: CAGSQRRLADTQYF. The CDR3 DNA is TGTGCCGGCAGCCAGCGGCGACTAGCAGATACGCAGTATTTT. The V gene is TRBV3-1 (or the pseudogene TRBV3-2), the J gene TRBJ2-3; tentatively, D is TRBD2 (6 bases). Germline lookup yields CDR1 LGHDT and CDR2 YNNKEL (reference sequence). The CDR3 is made up of 14 amino acids.

The CDR3 protein is CASSLSRRGQDLGNQPQHF. As DNA, the CDR3 is TGTGCCAGCAGTCTCTCTCGGCGGGGGCAAGACTTGGGCAATCAGCCCCAGCATTTT. The chain combines TRBV6-4 with TRBJ1-5; D might be TRBD1 (6 bases). V lost 5 bases and J lost 2, with 25 bases in between. The germline V gene has CDR1 MRHNA and CDR2 SNTAGT. The CDR3 length is 19 residues.